This T cell receptor (beta chain) was identified during a study of cytomegalovirus exposure and HLA in healthy donors. At the level of the study: Inside one of the first data releases sat some 85 million unique TCRs taken from HLA-typed donors. Study-level points and caveats: Clonal expansion, a later analysis showed, was greater in HLA-associated TCR beta chains than in equally common others. Follow-up analysis later connected one missense variant in DCLRE1C with trimming of TCR beta V- and J-genes.

PCR amplification relied on 60 Vbeta primers (plus 13 Jbeta primers). TCRdb's table, derived via immunoSEQ multiplex PCR, lists solely in-frame clones and lacks some. Among approximately 210,000 clones listed, 79% were seen once. Points on this clone: Antigen: not known.

The germline V gene encodes CDR1 MNHNS and CDR2 SASEGT. The CDR3 has 15 amino acids. With V trimmed by 6 bases and J by 9 bases, 12 bases remained unmatched. This TCR came from a girl aged 5 to 17 in good health and CMV-seropositive. V is TRBV6-1 and J is TRBJ2-4; 9 nucleotides match TRBD2. Input material: PBMCs. The DNA of the CDR3 is TGTGCCAGCAGATCCGGCGGGGGGGCCGGTATCATTCAGTACTTC. This gives the protein CASRSGGGAGIIQYF.